This T cell receptor beta chain comes out of a study of CD8+ T cells in alopecia areata. Study information: A regimen of oral tofacitinib, 5 to 10 mg twice daily, was given to treated patients. Percentage of affected scalp area was the basis on which treated patients' severity was scored.

This CDR3 has 16 residues. Germline CDR1 and CDR2: ENHRY and SYGVKD. Trimming left V 4 bases short and J 0 bases short, with 14 bases between. This clone was counted once. Its specificity is not known. Investigators isolated RNA and reverse transcribed it into cDNA to act as the sequencing template. Method: immunoSEQ multiplex PCR; TCRdb's copy keeps in-frame clones and lacks some. The table includes under 110,000 clones, 55% to 70% detected once. Study-level findings and limits: Under tofacitinib, fewer expanded CD8+ clones appeared among the top 100 scalp clones.

Treatment noted: oral pan-JAK inhibitor, 5-10 mg twice daily. This sequence originates from a human donor with alopecia areata. Material: CD8+ T cells sorted from blood, obtained between weeks 55 and 65, from a patient treated with tofacitinib. V usage is TRBV10-3 and J usage is TRBJ2-3; D unresolved. The CDR3 sequence: CAISGPRSSSTDTQYF. The CDR3 region has the DNA TGTGCCATCAGTGGCCCCAGGAGTTCTAGCACAGATACGCAGTATTTT.